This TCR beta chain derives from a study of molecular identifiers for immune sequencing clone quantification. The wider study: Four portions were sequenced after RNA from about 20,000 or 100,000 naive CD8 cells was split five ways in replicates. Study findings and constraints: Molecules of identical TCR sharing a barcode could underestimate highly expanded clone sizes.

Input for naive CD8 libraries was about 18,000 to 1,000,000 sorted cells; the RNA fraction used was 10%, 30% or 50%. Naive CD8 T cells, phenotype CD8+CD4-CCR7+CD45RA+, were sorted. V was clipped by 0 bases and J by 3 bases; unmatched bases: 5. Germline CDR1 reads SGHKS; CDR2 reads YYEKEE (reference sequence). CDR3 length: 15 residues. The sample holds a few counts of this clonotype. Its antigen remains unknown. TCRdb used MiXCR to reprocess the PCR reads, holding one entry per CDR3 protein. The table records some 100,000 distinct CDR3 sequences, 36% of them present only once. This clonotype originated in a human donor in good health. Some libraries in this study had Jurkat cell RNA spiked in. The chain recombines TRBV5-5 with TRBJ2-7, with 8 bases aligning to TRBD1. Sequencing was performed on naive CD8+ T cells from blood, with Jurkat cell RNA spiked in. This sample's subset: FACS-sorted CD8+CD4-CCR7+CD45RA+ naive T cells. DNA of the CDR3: TGTGCCAGCAGCTTGGTTGGACAGGGTTACTACGAGCAGTACTTC. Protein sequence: CASSLVGQGYYEQYF.